This TCR beta chain was recovered during a study of chemoradiotherapy in HPV16-positive cancers. Study background: A couple of HPV16-positive patients' cells yielded candidate HPV-specific clones and common motifs. Notes on the study in general: Functional assays defining HPV-specific T cells used only a couple of HPV16-positive patients. Candidate HPV-specific clones and E7-related TCR motifs grew in tumor during treatment. For HPV16-positive patients, expanding HPV-responsive T cells associated with longer recurrence-free survival.

Profiling relied on immunoSEQ multiplex PCR, and the TCRdb table lists in-frame clones only, not all of them. The sample includes approximately 6,100 clones, 88% of them seen just once. Germline loops: CDR1 MNHEY, CDR2 SMNVEV (reference sequence). CDR3 length equals 15 residues. With 5 bases clipped from V and 7 bases from J, the junction kept 8 bases outside the gene matches. Concerning this clone itself: The antigen is undetermined.

The sequenced sample was blood, obtained from a patient who underwent chemoradiotherapy. The V gene is TRBV27, the J gene TRBJ2-1; the match to TRBD1 covers 10 bases. The receptor was derived from a human donor with HPV-associated anogenital cancer. Here the CDR3 reads CASSPRQGAGNEQFF. CDR3 DNA: TGTGCCAGCAGTCCTCGACAGGGGGCGGGGAATGAGCAGTTCTTC.